The T cell receptor beta chain under discussion was sequenced for a study of graft-versus-host responses after intestinal transplantation. Assay: immunoSEQ multiplex PCR; the TCRdb copy retains only in-frame clones and omits some. The sample records some 13,000 clones, around a third being singletons. Responder cells labeled with CFSE (approximately 200,000) were co-plated with irradiated stimulator cells labeled with violet dye (approximately 200,000). A sort after the reaction isolated proliferating CFSE-low CD3+CD4+ and CD3+CD8+ responders. The V gene's germline CDR1 is KGHSH and CDR2 LQKENI. The CDR3 is 15 amino acids. V dropped 0 bases and J dropped 6; count of bases not matched to a gene: 3.

The specimen comprised alloreactive CD4+ T cells from a mixed lymphocyte reaction culture, sampled before intestinal transplant. Subset denoted: CFSE-low proliferating T cells sorted from approximately 6-day pre-transplant mixed lymphocyte reaction (GvH or HvG direction). The TCR was taken from a human patient who received an intestinal transplant. The chain links TRBV18 to TRBJ2-2, with TRBD2 identical over 8 bases. For the CDR3, the DNA is TGTGCCAGCTCACCACCAACGGGAGGGTCCGGGGAGCTGTTTTTT. This codes for CASSPPTGGSGELFF.